This T cell receptor (beta chain) was documented in a study of blood T cells in healthy people across ages. The CDR3 runs 11 residues. Per the germline V gene, CDR1 is DFQATT and CDR2 is SNEGSKA (reference sequence). Deletions cut 3 bases from V and 12 bases from J, with 14 bases between. The second PCR ran about 7 to 12 cycles with a sample-barcoded 5' primer and J-beta primers. TCRdb analysed the 5' RACE reads with MiXCR anew, one entry per CDR3 protein. The repertoire holds over a million distinct CDR3 sequences, with approximately 39% as singletons. The clonotype was recovered from a woman between 18 and 29 years old in good health. Sample: blood. The chain uses TRBV20-1 and TRBJ1-2; no firm D call. CDR3: CSARAPDQDTF. The CDR3 DNA is TGCAGTGCTAGGGCTCCCGATCAGGACACCTTC.